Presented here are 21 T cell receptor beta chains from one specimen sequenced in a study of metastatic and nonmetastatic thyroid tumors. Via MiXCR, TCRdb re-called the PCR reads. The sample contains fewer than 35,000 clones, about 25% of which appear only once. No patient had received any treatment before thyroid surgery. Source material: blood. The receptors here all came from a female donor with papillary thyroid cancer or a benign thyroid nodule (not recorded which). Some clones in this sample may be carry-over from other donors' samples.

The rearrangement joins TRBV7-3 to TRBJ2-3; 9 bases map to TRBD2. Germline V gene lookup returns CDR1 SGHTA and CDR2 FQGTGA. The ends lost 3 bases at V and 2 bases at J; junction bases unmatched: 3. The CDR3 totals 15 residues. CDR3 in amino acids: CASSLRGGLTDTQYF. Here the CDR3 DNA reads TGTGCCAGCAGCTTGCGGGGGGGCCTCACAGATACGCAGTATTTT.

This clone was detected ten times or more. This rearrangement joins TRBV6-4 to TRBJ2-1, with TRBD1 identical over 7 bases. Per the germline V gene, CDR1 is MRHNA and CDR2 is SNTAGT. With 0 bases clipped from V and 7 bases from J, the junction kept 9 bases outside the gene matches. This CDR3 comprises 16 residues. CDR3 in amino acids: CASSDSPITGVNEQFF. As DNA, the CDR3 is TGTGCCAGCAGTGACTCACCAATTACAGGGGTTAATGAGCAGTTCTTC.

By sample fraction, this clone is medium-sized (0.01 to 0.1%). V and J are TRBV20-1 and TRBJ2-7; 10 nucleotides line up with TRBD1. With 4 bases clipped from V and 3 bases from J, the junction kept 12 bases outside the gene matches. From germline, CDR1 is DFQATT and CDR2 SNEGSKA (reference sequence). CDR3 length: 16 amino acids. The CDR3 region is CSATLPGQGDVYEQYF. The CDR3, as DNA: TGCAGTGCTACCCTCCCCGGACAGGGGGACGTCTACGAGCAGTACTTC.

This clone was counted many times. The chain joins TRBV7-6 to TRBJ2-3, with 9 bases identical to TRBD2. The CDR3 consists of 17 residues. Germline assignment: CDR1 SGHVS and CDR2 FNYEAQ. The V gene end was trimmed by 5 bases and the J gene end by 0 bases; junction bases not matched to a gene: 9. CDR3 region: CASSPLEGLASTDTQYF. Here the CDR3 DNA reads TGTGCCAGCAGCCCATTAGAGGGACTAGCTAGCACAGATACGCAGTATTTT.

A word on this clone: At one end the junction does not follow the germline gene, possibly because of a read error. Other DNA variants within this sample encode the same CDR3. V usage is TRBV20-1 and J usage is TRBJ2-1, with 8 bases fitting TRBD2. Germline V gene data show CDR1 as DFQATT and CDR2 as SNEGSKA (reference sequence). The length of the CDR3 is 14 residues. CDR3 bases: TGCAGTGCGAGAACTAGCGGTAGCTCAATTGAGCAATTCTTC. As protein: CSARTSGSSIEQFF.

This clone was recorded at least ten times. CDR3 region: CASSELTGYQPQHF. CDR3 DNA: TGTGCCAGCAGTGAATTGACAGGCTATCAGCCCCAGCATTTT. V gene TRBV6-1 combines with J gene TRBJ1-5; D is possibly TRBD1 (6 bases). The V gene's germline CDR1 is MNHNS and CDR2 SASEGT. The ends were cut back, 2 bases at V and 5 bases at J, with 10 bases in the middle. This CDR3 region has 14 residues.

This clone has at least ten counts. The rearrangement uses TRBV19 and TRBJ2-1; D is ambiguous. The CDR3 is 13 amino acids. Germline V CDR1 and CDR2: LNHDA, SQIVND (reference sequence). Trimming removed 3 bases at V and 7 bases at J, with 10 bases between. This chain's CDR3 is CASSISPMNEQFF. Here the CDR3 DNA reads TGTGCCAGTAGTATCTCCCCAATGAATGAGCAGTTCTTC. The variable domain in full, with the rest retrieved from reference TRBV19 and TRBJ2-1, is DGGITQSPKYLFRKEGQNVTLSCEQNLNHDAMYWYRQDPGQGLRLIYYSQIVNDFQKGDIAEGYSVSREKKESFPLTVTSAQKNPTAFYLCASSISPMNEQFFGPGTRLTVL.

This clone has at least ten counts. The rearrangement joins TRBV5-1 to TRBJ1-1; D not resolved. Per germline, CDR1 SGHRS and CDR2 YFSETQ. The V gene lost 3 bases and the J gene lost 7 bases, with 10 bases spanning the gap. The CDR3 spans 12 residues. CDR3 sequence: CASSSSQDEAFF. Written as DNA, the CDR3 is TGCGCCAGCAGCTCCTCCCAGGATGAAGCTTTCTTT.

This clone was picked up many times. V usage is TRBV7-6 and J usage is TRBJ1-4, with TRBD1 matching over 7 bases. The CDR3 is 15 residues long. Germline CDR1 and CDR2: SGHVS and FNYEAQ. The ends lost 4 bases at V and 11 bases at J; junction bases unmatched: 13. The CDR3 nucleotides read TGTGCCAGCAGCTCCCCCGGGACAGTGGCTATCAAACTGTTTTTT. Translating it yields CASSSPGTVAIKLFF.

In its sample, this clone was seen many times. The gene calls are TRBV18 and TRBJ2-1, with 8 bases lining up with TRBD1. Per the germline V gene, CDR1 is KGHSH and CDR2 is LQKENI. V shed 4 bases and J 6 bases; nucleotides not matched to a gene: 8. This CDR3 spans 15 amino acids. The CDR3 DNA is TGTGCCAGCTCACAGGAGCAGGGGGCCGCCAATGAGCAGTTCTTC. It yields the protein CASSQEQGAANEQFF.

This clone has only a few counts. CDR3 nucleotide sequence: TGCGCCAGCAGTGAGGGACTATACTACGAGCAGTACTTC. The encoded protein is CASSEGLYYEQYF. The gene calls are TRBV10-2 and TRBJ2-7; tentative D call: TRBD2 (6 bases). V shed 2 bases and J shed 3 bases, with 8 bases lying between them. This CDR3 region has 13 residues. From germline, CDR1 is WSHSY and CDR2 SAAADI.

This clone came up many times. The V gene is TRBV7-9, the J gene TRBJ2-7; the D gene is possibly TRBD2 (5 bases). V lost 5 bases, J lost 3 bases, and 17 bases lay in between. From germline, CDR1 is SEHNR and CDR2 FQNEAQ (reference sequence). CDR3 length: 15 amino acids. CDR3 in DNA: TGTGCCAGCAGCCGGAGTACCGGACTTTACTACGAGCAGTACTTC. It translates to CASSRSTGLYYEQYF. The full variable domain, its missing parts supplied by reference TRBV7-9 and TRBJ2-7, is DTGVSQNPRHKITKRGQNVTFRCDPISEHNRLYWYRQTLGQGPEFLTYFQNEAQLEKSRLLSDRFSAERPKGSFSTLEIQRTEQGDSAMYLCASSRSTGLYYEQYFGPGTRLTVT.

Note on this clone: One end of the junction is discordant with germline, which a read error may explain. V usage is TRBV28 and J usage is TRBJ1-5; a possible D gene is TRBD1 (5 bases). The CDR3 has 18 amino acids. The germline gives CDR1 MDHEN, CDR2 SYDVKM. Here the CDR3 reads CARSLYFVVAGSGQPQNF. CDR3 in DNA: TGTGCCAGAAGTTTATATTTTGTAGTGGCAGGGTCGGGTCAGCCCCAGAATTTT.

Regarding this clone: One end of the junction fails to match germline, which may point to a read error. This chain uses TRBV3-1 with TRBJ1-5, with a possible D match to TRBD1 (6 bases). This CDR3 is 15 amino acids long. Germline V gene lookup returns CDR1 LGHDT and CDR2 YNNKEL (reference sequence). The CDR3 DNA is TGTGCCAGCAGCGAAGATTCTACAGGAGGACAGCCCCTGCATTTT. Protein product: CASSEDSTGGQPLHF.

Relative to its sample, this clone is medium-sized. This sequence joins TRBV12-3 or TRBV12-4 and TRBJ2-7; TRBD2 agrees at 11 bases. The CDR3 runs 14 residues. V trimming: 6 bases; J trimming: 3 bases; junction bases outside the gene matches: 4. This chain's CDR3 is CASRPTSGGYEQYF. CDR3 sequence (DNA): TGTGCCAGCAGGCCTACTAGCGGGGGCTACGAGCAGTACTTC.

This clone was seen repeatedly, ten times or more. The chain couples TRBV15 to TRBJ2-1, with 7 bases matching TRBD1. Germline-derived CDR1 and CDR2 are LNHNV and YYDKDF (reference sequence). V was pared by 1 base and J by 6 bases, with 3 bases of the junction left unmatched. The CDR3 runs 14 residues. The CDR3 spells CATSRGAGGNEQFF. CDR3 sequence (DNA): TGTGCCACCAGCAGAGGGGCAGGGGGCAATGAGCAGTTCTTC.

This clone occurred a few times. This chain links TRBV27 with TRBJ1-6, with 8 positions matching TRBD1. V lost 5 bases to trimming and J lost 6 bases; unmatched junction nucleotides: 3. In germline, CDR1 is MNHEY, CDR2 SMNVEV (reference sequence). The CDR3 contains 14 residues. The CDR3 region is CASSPGQGNSPLHF. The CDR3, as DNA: TGTGCCAGCAGTCCCGGACAGGGTAATTCACCCCTCCACTTT.

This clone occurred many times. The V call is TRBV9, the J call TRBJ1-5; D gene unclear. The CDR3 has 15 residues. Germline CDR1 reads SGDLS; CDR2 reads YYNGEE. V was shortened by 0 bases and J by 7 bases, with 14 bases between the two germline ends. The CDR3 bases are TGTGCCAGCAGCGTAGGGGGAACGGCAACCCAGCCCCAGCATTTT. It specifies CASSVGGTATQPQHF.

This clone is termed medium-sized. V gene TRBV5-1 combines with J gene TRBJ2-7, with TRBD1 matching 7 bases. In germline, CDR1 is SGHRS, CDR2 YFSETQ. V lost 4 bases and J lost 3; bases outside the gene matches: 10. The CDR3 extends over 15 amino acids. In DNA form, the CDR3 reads TGCGCCAGCAGCACATGGGACAGCCCCTTCTACGAGCAGTACTTC. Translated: CASSTWDSPFYEQYF. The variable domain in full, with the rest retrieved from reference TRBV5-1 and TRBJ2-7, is KAGVTQTPRYLIKTRGQQVTLSCSPISGHRSVSWYQQTPGQGLQFLFEYFSETQRNKGNFPGRFSGRQFSNSRSEMNVSTLELGDSALYLCASSTWDSPFYEQYFGPGTRLTVT.

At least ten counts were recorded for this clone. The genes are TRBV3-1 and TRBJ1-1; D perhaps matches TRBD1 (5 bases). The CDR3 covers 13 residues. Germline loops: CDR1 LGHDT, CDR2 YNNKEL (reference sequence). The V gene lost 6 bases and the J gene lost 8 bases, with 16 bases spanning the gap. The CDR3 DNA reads TGTGCCAGCAGAAGGGGCGGGGACGGCGAAGCTTTCTTT. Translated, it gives CASRRGGDGEAFF.

CDR3 DNA sequence: TGTGCCAGCAGCTTAGGGGGAGTGGTCGATACGCAGTATTTT. Translating gives CASSLGGVVDTQYF. The rearrangement links TRBV11-1 to TRBJ2-3; tentative D call: TRBD2 (5 bases). This CDR3 has 14 amino acids. Trimming removed 1 base from V and 6 bases from J, with 11 bases in between. Germline V CDR1 and CDR2: SGHAT, FQDESV (reference sequence).